The clone carrying this T cell receptor (beta chain) was found many times. Its target is unknown. Patients aged 18 to 65 with hyperthyroidism were newly diagnosed, with duration under 2 months. The data belong to a study of T cells in Graves' hyperthyroidism and ophthalmopathy. The study, taken as a whole, reports: Onset of ophthalmopathy came a median approximately 6 months after the model predicted it. Among clonotypes expanded in thyroid above 0.001, most were also found in blood.

The TCR beta CDR3 regions underwent amplification using RNA transcripts as the source. Researchers ran a first-round RT-PCR on the TCR CDR3 using the HTBI primer set. TCRdb recomputed calls from the multiplex PCR reads with MiXCR, one row per CDR3 protein. In the table there are fewer than 900,000 distinct CDR3 sequences, about a sixth of which are singletons. The CDR3 runs 13 residues. Trimming cost V 5 bases and J 8 bases, with 15 bases left between them. The TCR sequence derives from a man between 18 and 29 years old with Graves' hyperthyroidism. The chain couples TRBV12-3 or TRBV12-4 to TRBJ1-2; perhaps TRBD1 as D (6 bases). What was sequenced was blood. CDR3 in amino acids: CASSRQAFGGYTF. The CDR3 DNA is TGTGCCAGCAGTAGACAGGCCTTTGGGGGCTACACCTTC.